This TCR beta chain was sequenced for a study of OX40 agonist ivuxolimab in advanced cancers. With regard to the full study: Ivuxolimab was an agonistic, fully human IgG2 monoclonal antibody directed against OX40 (CD134), a costimulatory receptor. The paper covers the monotherapy dose-escalation part of the phase I ivuxolimab trial, which included N of about 50 patients. The purpose of peripheral TCRbeta sequencing was to test whether ivuxolimab changed TCR sequence diversity and led to clonal T-cell expansion. Partial responses occurred in three dose-escalation patients: two with cutaneous melanoma and one with hepatocellular carcinoma. Among the approximately 50 dose-escalation patients, approximately 20 had hepatocellular carcinoma, around 15 melanoma, 9 renal cell carcinoma and 9 head and neck cancer. A male proportion of roughly 80% and a mean age of roughly 58 years, ranging from roughly 20 to 80, were recorded for the dose-escalation cohort. Patients were allowed to have had prior anti-PD-1, anti-PD-L1 or anti-CTLA-4 therapy, and 40% to 45% of the dose-escalation patients had previously received checkpoint inhibitors. Intravenous ivuxolimab was administered to patients every 2 weeks at six dose levels: 0.01, 0.1, 0.3, 1.5, 3 and 10 mg/kg. Broader findings and caveats from the paper: After ivuxolimab, CD8+ T cells had more expanded clones than CD4+ T cells on average. The antigen specificity of the peripheral T cells that underwent clonal expansion was not determined. Low levels of normalized T-cell clonal expansion were also seen in some patients who did not respond. In the 0.1-3.0 mg/kg groups, partial responders were among the patients with the lowest normalized peripheral clonal expansion, particularly in CD8+ T cells. At doses of 0.1 to 3.0 mg/kg, clonal expansion of both CD4+ and CD8+ T cells in blood was seen between baseline and week 6.

About this clone itself: Its antigen is currently not known. Per-base qualities were not stored, and no clone one base away is much larger.

Genomic DNA was extracted from sorted cells for sequencing of the TCRbeta CDR3 region. The immunoSEQ Assay was used to sequence the TCRbeta CDR3 regions. TCRdb carries this immuneACCESS record with in-frame sequences only. Its versions omit some clonotypes, under half of them owing to an unresolved V gene in the studies checked, with the rest unexplained. Counted in this sample were over 80,000 clones; more than 85% of them appeared once. The top ten hold 0.7% to 0.95% of the sample. The trial excluded patients who had a history of autoimmune disease or were on systemic immunosuppression. Peripheral blood for TCR sequencing was collected from all dose cohorts at baseline, on cycle 4 day 1, and on cycle 7 day 1. Samples were obtained from an open-label, multicenter, first-in-human phase I dose-escalation trial of ivuxolimab. Adults with locally advanced or metastatic melanoma, renal cell carcinoma, hepatocellular carcinoma or head and neck squamous cell carcinoma were enrolled in the trial. Before TCR sequencing, CD4+ T cells and CD8+ T cells from peripheral blood were sorted into separate populations.

The CDR3 spans 13 residues, from the cysteine through the phenylalanine. Just the 39-base CDR3 DNA is kept, in frame starting at base 1. From the germline V gene, CDR1 is MNHEY and CDR2 is SVGAGI. The junction carries 7 bases between V and J, which are trimmed by 0 bases and 10 bases respectively. The sequence is built from TRBV6-5 and TRBJ1-6, with the D gene not clear enough to name. Sequenced material: CD4+ or CD8+ T cells sorted from blood, taken in a trial of the OX40 agonist ivuxolimab. The clonotype originates from an adult with an advanced solid tumor such as melanoma, head and neck, liver or kidney cancer. The CDR3 loop reads CASSYSGRSPLHF. The bases read TGTGCCAGCAGTTACTCGGGGAGGTCACCCCTCCACTTT.